Listed here are 27 T cell receptor beta chains from one sample, sequenced in a study of Ad26.COV2.S vaccination and SARS-CoV-2 variants. Libraries were prepared by immunoSEQ multiplex PCR; TCRdb keeps only in-frame clonotypes and omits some of them. The sample records about 400,000 clones, roughly four fifths being singletons. Indicated treatment: 15 to 20 received Ad26.COV2.S at low or high dose, single or two shots; several received placebo; per-sample allocation not given. Sampling took place 63 days after the first vaccine or placebo injection. Material: peripheral blood, obtained in a trial of Ad26.COV2.S vaccine versus placebo. Source of these receptors: a person between 18 and 65 years old who received the Ad26.COV2.S COVID-19 vaccine or a placebo.

The V gene is TRBV4-1, the J gene TRBJ2-1, with 11 positions matching TRBD2. Germline assignment: CDR1 MGHRA and CDR2 YSYEKL. V shed 2 bases, J shed 2 bases, and the junction held 11 bases outside the gene matches. This CDR3 region has 19 residues. In DNA, the CDR3 is TGCGCCAGCAGCCAATCTCCGTGGACTAGCGGGCCTGCCTACAATGAGCAGTTCTTC. This sequence encodes CASSQSPWTSGPAYNEQFF.

V and J are TRBV7-9 and TRBJ1-1; D unclear. CDR3 length equals 13 residues. The V gene's germline CDR1 is SEHNR and CDR2 FQNEAQ (reference sequence). V was pared by 1 base and J by 6 bases, with 9 bases between. The CDR3 DNA reads TGTGCCAGCAGCTTAGTAGAGGAATCTGAAGCTTTCTTT. Protein sequence: CASSLVEESEAFF.

This clone was counted a few times. The V call is TRBV2, the J call TRBJ1-2; 7 bases match TRBD1. The J segment lost 1 base and the V segment lost 4 bases, leaving 3 bases of the junction unmatched. Germline V gives CDR1 SNHLY, CDR2 FYNNEI. The CDR3 covers 14 residues. CDR3 in DNA: TGTGCCAGCAGTGCCGACAGGGTTAACTATGGCTACACCTTC. Translating gives CASSADRVNYGYTF.

The CDR3 region is CASSFLAGVWETQYF. The DNA for the CDR3 is TGTGCCAGCAGCTTCTTAGCGGGAGTGTGGGAGACCCAGTACTTC. The chain uses TRBV7-9 and TRBJ2-5; TRBD2 aligns across 9 bases. The trim removed 3 bases at V and 5 bases at J, leaving 7 bases unmatched. This CDR3 contains 15 residues. CDR1 is SEHNR and CDR2 is FQNEAQ in the germline V gene (reference sequence). Looking up the rest from reference TRBV7-9 and TRBJ2-5 gives the full variable domain: DTGVSQNPRHKITKRGQNVTFRCDPISEHNRLYWYRQTLGQGPEFLTYFQNEAQLEKSRLLSDRFSAERPKGSFSTLEIQRTEQGDSAMYLCASSFLAGVWETQYFGPGTRLLVL.

The V call is TRBV5-1, the J call TRBJ1-1; D uncertain. The length of the CDR3 is 14 residues. Trimming cost V 4 bases and J 1 base, with 11 bases left between them. Germline CDR1 is SGHRS and CDR2 is YFSETQ. CDR3 DNA: TGCGCCAGCAGCATCAAGCCTGAGAACACTGAAGCTTTCTTT. Its translation: CASSIKPENTEAFF.

J is TRBJ1-1 and V is TRBV6-2 or TRBV6-3, with D unresolved. V was cut by 1 base and J by 1 base, with 4 bases left in between. CDR1 and CDR2 (germline): MNHEY, SVGEGT. The length of the CDR3 is 13 residues. The CDR3 DNA follows: TGTGCCAGCAGTTACTACGAGAACACTGAAGCTTTCTTT. As protein: CASSYYENTEAFF.

This clone was recorded only once. The V call is TRBV5-1, the J call TRBJ1-1, with 7 bases aligning to TRBD1. V was clipped by 4 bases and J by 5 bases; unmatched bases: 8. CDR1 and CDR2 (germline): SGHRS, YFSETQ. The CDR3 runs to 14 residues. CDR3 residues: CASSPDRSWTEAFF. For the CDR3, the DNA is TGCGCCAGCAGCCCGGACAGGAGTTGGACTGAAGCTTTCTTT.

V gene TRBV10-1 combines with J gene TRBJ2-1; a weak D match, TRBD2 (6 bases). Germline loops: CDR1 WNHNN, CDR2 SYGVQD (reference sequence). This CDR3 spans 12 amino acids. Trimming shortened V by 9 bases and J by 10 bases, and 16 bases separated the two germline ends. Written as DNA, the CDR3 is TGCGCCAGGAGCAGGTGGGGAGGAGAGCAGTTCTTC. It translates to CARSRWGGEQFF.

This clone was observed a few times. The rearrangement links TRBV5-8 to TRBJ1-5; tentatively, D is TRBD1 (5 bases). The CDR3 length is 15 residues. In germline, CDR1 is SGHTS, CDR2 YDEGEE. Deletions cut 4 bases from V and 6 bases from J, with 17 bases between. DNA for the CDR3: TGTGCCAGCAGCGCCGGCCAGGGCCGGGTTCAGCCCCAGCATTTT. Protein: CASSAGQGRVQPQHF.

The DNA of the CDR3 is TGTGCCAGCAGCTTAAGGTCCAGCCAAGAGACCCAGTACTTC. The encoded protein is CASSLRSSQETQYF. The chain joins TRBV7-9 to TRBJ2-5; D not resolved. The CDR3 has 14 residues. Germline V CDR1 and CDR2: SEHNR, FQNEAQ (reference sequence). Deletions cut 2 bases from V and 1 base from J, with 8 bases between.

The rearrangement uses TRBV7-3 and TRBJ2-3; D tentatively fits TRBD1 or TRBD2 (5 bases each). The CDR3 contains 14 residues. Trimming took 6 bases from V and 4 from J, leaving 14 bases between them. Per germline, CDR1 SGHTA and CDR2 FQGTGA. In nucleotides, the CDR3 is TGTGCCAGCAGTCCGGGACCTTCGGCAGATACGCAGTATTTT. Protein product: CASSPGPSADTQYF.

The chain links TRBV4-1 to TRBJ1-2, with 7 bases fitting TRBD1. The CDR3 length is 15 residues. Germline assignment: CDR1 MGHRA and CDR2 YSYEKL. V was pared by 2 bases and J by 4 bases, with 7 bases of the junction left unmatched. The CDR3 is CASSQSQGDGYGYTF. In nucleotides, the CDR3 is TGCGCCAGCAGCCAATCCCAGGGGGACGGCTATGGCTACACCTTC.

J is TRBJ2-7 and V is TRBV7-3; D unresolved. The germline gives CDR1 SGHTA, CDR2 FQGTGA. V was trimmed by 3 bases and J by 2 bases, leaving 8 bases between them. The CDR3 length is 13 residues. The CDR3 reads CASSFSGTYEQYF. DNA of the CDR3: TGTGCCAGCAGCTTCTCGGGCACCTACGAGCAGTACTTC.

Here the CDR3 reads CASSNYRQSGNTIYF. CDR3 in DNA: TGTGCCAGCAGTAACTACCGACAGTCTGGAAACACCATATATTTT. This rearrangement joins TRBV6-6 to TRBJ1-3, with D possibly being TRBD1 (5 bases). V was clipped by 5 bases and J by 1 base, with 12 bases between them. CDR1 is MNHNY and CDR2 is SVGAGI in the germline V gene (reference sequence). The CDR3 is 15 amino acids.

The chain links TRBV4-3 to TRBJ1-1; a possible D gene is TRBD1 (5 bases). This CDR3 is 15 amino acids long. V lost 4 bases and J 4 bases, leaving 16 bases between the germline ends. Germline-derived CDR1 and CDR2 are LGHNA and YSLEER. The CDR3 DNA reads as TGCGCCAGCAGCCGGGGCTTCCCGGGGGGCACTGAAGCTTTCTTT. This translates into CASSRGFPGGTEAFF.

V usage is TRBV18 and J usage is TRBJ1-4; 10 nucleotides agree with TRBD1. This CDR3 has 16 residues. CDR1 KGHSH and CDR2 LQKENI come from the germline V gene. V shed 4 bases and J 7 bases; nucleotides not matched to a gene: 9. CDR3 region: CASSRDRQGAVEKLFF. As DNA, the CDR3 is TGTGCCAGCTCACGGGATCGACAGGGGGCGGTTGAAAAACTGTTTTTT.

The rearrangement links TRBV6-2 or TRBV6-3 to TRBJ1-2, with D hard to call. V was cut by 3 bases and J by 7 bases, with 15 bases left in between. CDR1 is MNHEY, CDR2 SVGEGT, per germline. This CDR3 comprises 14 residues. The CDR3 is CASSYSRTVLGYTF. In DNA, the CDR3 is TGTGCCAGCAGTTATTCTAGGACTGTCCTTGGCTACACCTTC.

The rearrangement uses TRBV27 and TRBJ1-5; D is ambiguous. V was pared by 1 base and J by 4 bases, with 11 bases between. This CDR3 contains 15 residues. Germline V gene sequence: CDR1 MNHEY, CDR2 SMNVEV (reference sequence). For the CDR3, the DNA is TGTGCCAGCAGTTTATGGAGTGGTGGTAATCAGCCCCAGCATTTT. Its translation: CASSLWSGGNQPQHF.

V usage is TRBV18 and J usage is TRBJ2-6; maybe TRBD1 (6 bases). Germline V gene sequence: CDR1 KGHSH, CDR2 LQKENI. Trimming removed 4 bases at V and 1 base at J, with 17 bases between. This CDR3 comprises 18 residues. CDR3 residues: CASSHSGHSTSGANVLTF. The CDR3 coding sequence is TGTGCCAGCTCACACTCGGGACACTCGACTTCTGGGGCCAACGTCCTGACTTTC. Together with reference TRBV18 and TRBJ2-6, the CDR3 gives the full variable domain: NAGVMQNPRHLVRRRGQEARLRCSPMKGHSHVYWYRQLPEEGLKFMVYLQKENIIDESGMPKERFSAEFPKEGPSILRIQQVVRGDSAAYFCASSHSGHSTSGANVLTFGAGSRLTVL.

The rearrangement links TRBV4-1 to TRBJ2-1, with D possibly being TRBD2 (5 bases). The CDR3 is 15 residues long. V was pared by 1 base and J by 6 bases, with 13 bases between. Germline V gene lookup returns CDR1 MGHRA and CDR2 YSYEKL. CDR3 bases: TGCGCCAGCAGCCAAGTTCCCCTAGCTCTCAATGAGCAGTTCTTC. Translating gives CASSQVPLALNEQFF.

This clone came up a few times. This chain connects TRBV12-3 or TRBV12-4 to TRBJ2-1; D may match TRBD1 or TRBD2 (5 bases each). CDR3 length equals 13 residues. Trimming took off 2 bases at V and 7 bases at J, with 9 bases between the two ends. CDR3 amino acids: CASSLSEGNEQFF. For the CDR3, the DNA is TGTGCCAGCAGTTTATCTGAGGGGAATGAGCAGTTCTTC.

The chain is built from TRBV5-6 and TRBJ2-5; 9 positions match TRBD2. The CDR3 has 15 amino acids. Germline loops: CDR1 SGHDT, CDR2 YYEEEE. V lost 1 base to trimming and J lost 7 bases; unmatched junction nucleotides: 8. The CDR3 is CASSLSGGPHWTQYF. CDR3 coding DNA: TGTGCCAGCAGCTTGAGCGGGGGGCCCCATTGGACCCAGTACTTC.

The chain joins TRBV12-3 or TRBV12-4 to TRBJ2-5; D possibly matches TRBD1 or TRBD2 (5 bases each). Trimming left V 6 bases short and J 8 bases short, with 10 bases between. The CDR3 loop spans 11 amino acids. The CDR3 region has the DNA TGTGCCAGCAGGTGGGGGAGAACCCAGTACTTC. This translates into CASRWGRTQYF.

The CDR3 DNA reads TGTGCCAGCAGACGGGACAAACTATGGTACGAGCAGTACTTC. As protein: CASRRDKLWYEQYF. V usage is TRBV21-1 and J usage is TRBJ2-7; the tabulated D call, TRBD1, remains unverified against the DNA. TRBV21-1 is a known pseudogene. The CDR3 has 14 amino acids.

V is TRBV7-2 and J is TRBJ1-1; a weak D match, TRBD1 (5 bases). Germline values: CDR1 SGHTA, CDR2 FQGNSA. The CDR3 runs 15 residues. Trimming pared 1 base from V and 4 bases from J, leaving 13 bases between. The CDR3 DNA reads TGTGCCAGCAGCTTAGGAATCCCCCAGGGCACTGAAGCTTTCTTT. Translation: CASSLGIPQGTEAFF.

The V and J genes are TRBV7-2 and TRBJ2-4; 7 bases line up with TRBD1. Germline V gene data show CDR1 as SGHTA and CDR2 as FQGNSA. CDR3 size: 16 residues. J was trimmed by 1 base and V by 5 bases; bases with no gene match: 8. The CDR3 region is CASSPLGTAAKNIQYF. The DNA for the CDR3 is TGTGCCAGCAGCCCCCTTGGGACAGCCGCCAAAAACATTCAGTACTTC.

The chain joins TRBV24-1 to TRBJ1-6; unclear D gene. Trimming took 6 bases from V and 10 from J, leaving 15 bases between them. The CDR3 loop spans 14 amino acids. Germline lookup yields CDR1 KGHDR and CDR2 SFDVKD. CDR3 loop: CATSSGDPGSPLHF. CDR3 nucleotide sequence: TGTGCCACCAGTTCCGGCGATCCAGGCTCACCCCTCCACTTT.